The 6 T cell receptor beta chains listed next were all sequenced from one sample in a study of CD8 T cells in Susac syndrome. Reverse transcription of roughly 0.5 to 1 ug RNA was performed with random hexamers. TCRdb used MiXCR to reprocess the immunoSEQ multiplex PCR reads, holding one entry per CDR3 protein. The top ten clones hold more than 0.11% of a sample with around 150,000 distinct CDR3 sequences, roughly 94% of them seen once. Material for sequencing was CD4+ T cells from PBMCs. The source is a human donor with Susac syndrome.

J is TRBJ2-3 and V is TRBV29-1; tentatively, D is TRBD1 or TRBD2 (6 bases each). Germline V lookup: CDR1 SQVTM, CDR2 ANQGSEA. This CDR3 contains 17 residues. Trimming shortened V by 6 bases and J by 0 bases, and 22 bases separated the two germline ends. In DNA, the CDR3 is TGCAGCGTGGGGAGGCCAGGGGACATCCTTAGCACAGATACGCAGTATTTT. This gives the protein CSVGRPGDILSTDTQYF.

V usage is TRBV20-1 and J usage is TRBJ1-1, with D possibly matching TRBD1 (5 bases). CDR1 and CDR2 (germline): DFQATT, SNEGSKA (reference sequence). V lost 4 bases and J 5 bases, leaving 17 bases between the germline ends. This CDR3 region has 14 residues. The CDR3 loop is CSATPRVVRTEAFF. The CDR3 DNA reads TGCAGTGCTACCCCCAGGGTGGTGAGAACTGAAGCTTTCTTT.

This rearrangement joins TRBV4-1 to TRBJ1-4; tentatively, D is TRBD1 (5 bases). CDR3 size: 17 residues. Trimming removed 0 bases at V and 7 bases at J, with 18 bases between. CDR1 is MGHRA and CDR2 is YSYEKL in the germline V gene. CDR3: CASSQDWSGRGSEKLFF. In DNA form, the CDR3 reads TGCGCCAGCAGCCAAGATTGGTCCGGGAGGGGTTCTGAAAAACTGTTTTTT.

This clonotype was seen only once. CDR3 residues: CASSWGTSVSQGETQYF. CDR3 nucleotides: TGCGCCAGCAGCTGGGGGACTAGCGTCAGTCAGGGGGAGACCCAGTACTTC. This chain joins TRBV5-1 and TRBJ2-5; 10 nucleotides align to TRBD2. V lost 3 bases to trimming and J lost 5 bases; unmatched junction nucleotides: 13. From germline, CDR1 is SGHRS and CDR2 YFSETQ. The CDR3 covers 17 residues.

The chain recombines TRBV9 with TRBJ2-7, with D possibly being TRBD2 (7 bases). CDR3 length equals 16 residues. The germline V and J ends were trimmed by 4 bases and 0 bases, with 17 bases remaining between them. CDR1 and CDR2 (germline): SGDLS, YYNGEE. CDR3 loop: CASSPMGGASSYEQYF. Here the CDR3 DNA reads TGTGCCAGCAGCCCGATGGGGGGGGCTAGCTCCTACGAGCAGTACTTC.

This chain uses TRBV29-1 with TRBJ2-1; D is unresolved. The V end lost 5 bases, the J end lost 2 bases, and 4 bases lay between the germline ends. This CDR3 spans 11 amino acids. Germline V gene data show CDR1 as SQVTM and CDR2 as ANQGSEA. The CDR3 nucleotides read TGCAGCGTTAATCCCTACAATGAGCAGTTCTTC. The encoded protein is CSVNPYNEQFF.